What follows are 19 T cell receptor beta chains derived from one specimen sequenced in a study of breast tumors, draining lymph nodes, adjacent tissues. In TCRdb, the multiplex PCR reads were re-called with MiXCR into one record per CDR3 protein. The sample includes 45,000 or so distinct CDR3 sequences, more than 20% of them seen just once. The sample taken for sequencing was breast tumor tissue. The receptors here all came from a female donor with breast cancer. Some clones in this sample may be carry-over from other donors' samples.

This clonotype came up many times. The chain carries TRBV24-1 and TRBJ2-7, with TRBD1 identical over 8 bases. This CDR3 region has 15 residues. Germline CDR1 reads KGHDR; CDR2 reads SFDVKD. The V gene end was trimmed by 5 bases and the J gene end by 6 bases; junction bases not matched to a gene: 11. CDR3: CATSGRPGGLGEQYF. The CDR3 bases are TGTGCCACCAGTGGTCGTCCAGGGGGCTTAGGCGAGCAGTACTTC.

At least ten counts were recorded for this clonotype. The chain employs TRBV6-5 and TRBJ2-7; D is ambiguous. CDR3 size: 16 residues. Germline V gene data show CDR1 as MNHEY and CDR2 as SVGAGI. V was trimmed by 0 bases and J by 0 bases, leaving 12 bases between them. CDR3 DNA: TGTGCCAGCAGTTACTCGCAACAGCCTTTCTCCTACGAGCAGTACTTC. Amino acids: CASSYSQQPFSYEQYF.

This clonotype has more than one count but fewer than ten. The DNA for the CDR3 is TGTGCCAGCAATGTTAGGCGGGAAAACGAGCAGTTCTTC. Its translation: CASNVRRENEQFF. The chain couples TRBV12-3 or TRBV12-4 to TRBJ2-1; possibly TRBD2 for D (6 bases). The CDR3 contains 13 residues. V lost 7 bases, J lost 10 bases, and 17 bases lay in between.

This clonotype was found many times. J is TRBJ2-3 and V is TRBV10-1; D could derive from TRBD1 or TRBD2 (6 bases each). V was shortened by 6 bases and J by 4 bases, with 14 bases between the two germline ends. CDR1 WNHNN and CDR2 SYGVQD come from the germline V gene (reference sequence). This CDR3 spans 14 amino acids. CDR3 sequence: CASSMGGSADTQYF. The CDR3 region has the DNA TGCGCCAGCAGCATGGGGGGCTCGGCAGATACGCAGTATTTT.

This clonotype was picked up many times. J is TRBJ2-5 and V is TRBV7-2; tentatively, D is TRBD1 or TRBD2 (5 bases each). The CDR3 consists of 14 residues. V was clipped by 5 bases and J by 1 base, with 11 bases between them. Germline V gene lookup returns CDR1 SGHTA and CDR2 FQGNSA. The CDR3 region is CASSLRDGQETQYF. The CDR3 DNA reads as TGTGCCAGCAGCCTAAGGGACGGCCAAGAGACCCAGTACTTC.

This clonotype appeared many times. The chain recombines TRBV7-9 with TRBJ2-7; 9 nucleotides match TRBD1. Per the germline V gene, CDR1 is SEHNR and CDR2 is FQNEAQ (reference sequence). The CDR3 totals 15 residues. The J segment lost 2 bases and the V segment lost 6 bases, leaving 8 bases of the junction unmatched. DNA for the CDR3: TGTGCCAGCAGTCCTGGACAGGGGAACCCCTACGAGCAGTACTTC. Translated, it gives CASSPGQGNPYEQYF.

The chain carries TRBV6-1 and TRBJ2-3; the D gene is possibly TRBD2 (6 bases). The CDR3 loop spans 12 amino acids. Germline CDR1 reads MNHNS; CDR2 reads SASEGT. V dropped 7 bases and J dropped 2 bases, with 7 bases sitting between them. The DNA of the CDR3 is TGTGCCAGCAAGGACTACACAGATACGCAGTATTTT. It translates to CASKDYTDTQYF.

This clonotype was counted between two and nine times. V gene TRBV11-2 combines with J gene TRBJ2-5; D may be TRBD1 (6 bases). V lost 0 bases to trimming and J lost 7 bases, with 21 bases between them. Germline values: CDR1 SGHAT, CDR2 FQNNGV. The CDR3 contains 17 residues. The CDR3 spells CASSLDPQTGLQWTQYF. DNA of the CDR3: TGTGCCAGCAGCTTAGACCCACAGACAGGACTCCAATGGACCCAGTACTTC.

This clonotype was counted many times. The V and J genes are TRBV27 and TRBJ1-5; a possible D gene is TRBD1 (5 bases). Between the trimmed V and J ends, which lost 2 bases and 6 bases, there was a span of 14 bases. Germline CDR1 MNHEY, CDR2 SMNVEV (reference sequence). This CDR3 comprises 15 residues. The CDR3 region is CASSLMGQGSQPQHF. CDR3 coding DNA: TGTGCCAGCAGTTTAATGGGCCAGGGTAGTCAGCCCCAGCATTTT.

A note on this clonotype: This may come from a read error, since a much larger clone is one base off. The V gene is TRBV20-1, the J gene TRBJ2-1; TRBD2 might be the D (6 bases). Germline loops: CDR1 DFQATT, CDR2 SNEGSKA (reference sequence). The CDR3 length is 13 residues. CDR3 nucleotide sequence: TGCAGTGCTAGGTTGGACTACTACAGTGAGCAGTTCTTC. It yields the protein CSARLDYYSEQFF.

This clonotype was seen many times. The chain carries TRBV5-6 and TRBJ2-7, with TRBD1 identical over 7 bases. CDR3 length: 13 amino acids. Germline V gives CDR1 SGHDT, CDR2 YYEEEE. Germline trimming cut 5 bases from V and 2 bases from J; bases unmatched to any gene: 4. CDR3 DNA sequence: TGTGCCAGCAGTATGGGACAGCCCTACGAGCAGTACTTC. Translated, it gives CASSMGQPYEQYF.

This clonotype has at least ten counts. DNA of the CDR3: TGTGCCAGCAGCAGGTTCCGAACGAACACCGGGGAGCTGTTTTTT. This sequence encodes CASSRFRTNTGELFF. The chain has TRBV7-2 and TRBJ2-2, with unresolved D. Trimming removed 5 bases at V and 0 bases at J, with 10 bases between. The CDR3 covers 15 residues. Germline V gene lookup returns CDR1 SGHTA and CDR2 FQGNSA.

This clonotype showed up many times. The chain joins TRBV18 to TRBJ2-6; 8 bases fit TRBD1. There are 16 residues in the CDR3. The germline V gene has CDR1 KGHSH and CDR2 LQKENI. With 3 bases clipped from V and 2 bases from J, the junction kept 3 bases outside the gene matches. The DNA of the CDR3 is TGTGCCAGCTCACCGCAACAGGGGGCTGGGGCCAACGTCCTGACTTTC. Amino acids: CASSPQQGAGANVLTF.

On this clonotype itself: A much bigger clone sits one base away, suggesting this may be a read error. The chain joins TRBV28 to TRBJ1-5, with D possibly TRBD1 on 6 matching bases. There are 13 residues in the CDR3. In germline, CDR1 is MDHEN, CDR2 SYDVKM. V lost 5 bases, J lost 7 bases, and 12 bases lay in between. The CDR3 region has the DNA TGTGCCAGCAGTCAACAGGGTTGCCAGCCCCAGCATTTT. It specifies CASSQQGCQPQHF.

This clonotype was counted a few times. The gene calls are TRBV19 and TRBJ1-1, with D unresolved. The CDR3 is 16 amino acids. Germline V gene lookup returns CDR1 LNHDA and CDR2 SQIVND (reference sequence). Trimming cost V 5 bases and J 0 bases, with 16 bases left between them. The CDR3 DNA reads TGTGCCAGTAGTCCCAGGTCAGGCCGTTTGAACACTGAAGCTTTCTTT. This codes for CASSPRSGRLNTEAFF.

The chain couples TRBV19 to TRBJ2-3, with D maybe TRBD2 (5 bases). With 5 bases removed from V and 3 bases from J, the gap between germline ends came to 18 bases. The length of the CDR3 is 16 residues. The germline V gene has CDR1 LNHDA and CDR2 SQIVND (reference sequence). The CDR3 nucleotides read TGTGCCAGTAGTCCCTATTTTCCGGGAAGAACAGATACGCAGTATTTT. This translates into CASSPYFPGRTDTQYF.

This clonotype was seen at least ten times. The CDR3 is CASSDRDRGPYNEQFF. The CDR3 nucleotides read TGTGCCAGCAGCGACCGGGACAGGGGACCCTACAATGAGCAGTTCTTC. The chain combines TRBV7-3 with TRBJ2-1, with 10 nucleotides matching TRBD1. V gave up 5 bases and J gave up 2 bases; unmatched junction bases: 6. Germline loops: CDR1 SGHTA, CDR2 FQGTGA. CDR3 length equals 16 residues.

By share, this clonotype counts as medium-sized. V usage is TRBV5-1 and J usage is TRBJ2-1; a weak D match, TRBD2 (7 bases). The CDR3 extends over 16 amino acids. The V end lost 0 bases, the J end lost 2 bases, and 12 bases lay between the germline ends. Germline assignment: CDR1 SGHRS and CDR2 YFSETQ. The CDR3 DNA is TGCGCCAGCAGCTTGGTGGCGGGGGCGGCCTACAATGAGCAGTTCTTC. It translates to CASSLVAGAAYNEQFF.

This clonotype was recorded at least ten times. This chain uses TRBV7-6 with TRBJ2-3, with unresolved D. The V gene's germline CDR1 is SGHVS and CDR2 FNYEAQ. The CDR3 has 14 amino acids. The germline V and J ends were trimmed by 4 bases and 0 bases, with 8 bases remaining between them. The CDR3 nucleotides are TGTGCCAGCAGCTCAGGCCCTAGCACAGATACGCAGTATTTT. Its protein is CASSSGPSTDTQYF.